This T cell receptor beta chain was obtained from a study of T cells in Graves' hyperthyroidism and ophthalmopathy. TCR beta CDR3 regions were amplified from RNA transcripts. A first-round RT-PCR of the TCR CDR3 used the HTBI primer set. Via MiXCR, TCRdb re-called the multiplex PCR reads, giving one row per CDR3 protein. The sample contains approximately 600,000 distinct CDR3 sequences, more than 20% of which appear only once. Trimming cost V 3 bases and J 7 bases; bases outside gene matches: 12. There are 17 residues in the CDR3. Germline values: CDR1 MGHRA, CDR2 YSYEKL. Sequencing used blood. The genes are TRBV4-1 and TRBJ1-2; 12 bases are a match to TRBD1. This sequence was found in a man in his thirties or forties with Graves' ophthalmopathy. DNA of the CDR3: TGCGCCAGCAGCCACCCGGGACAGGGGGCTGTTATGAGTGGCTACACCTTC. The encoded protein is CASSHPGQGAVMSGYTF.